This T cell receptor beta chain is drawn from a study of cytomegalovirus exposure and HLA in healthy donors. The study, taken as a whole, reports: In a later analysis, the majority of CMV-associated beta chains seemingly showed HLA restriction. Earlier analysis yielded a pattern in which most TCR beta V segments were productive about 90% or about 30% of the time. Excluded: some indistinguishable V segments such as TRBV6-2 and TRBV6-3.

The study ran its PCR with 60 Vbeta and 13 Jbeta primers. Some clones are missing from TCRdb's copy, which holds only in-frame ones; the method was immunoSEQ multiplex PCR. The data hold more than 95,000 clones, with more than 75% observed a single time. Among the donors, all were healthy bone marrow donors. About this clone: Its antigen is not known.

The CDR3 extends over 14 amino acids. CDR1 and CDR2 (germline): MNHEY, SMNVEV (reference sequence). V lost 2 bases to trimming and J lost 5 bases, with 13 bases between them. The chain has TRBV27 and TRBJ2-7, with TRBD2 as a possible D gene (6 bases). The source material was PBMCs. This clonotype originated in a woman aged 40 to 50 in good health and CMV-seronegative. The CDR3: CASSLGGRVHEQYF. The CDR3 nucleotides are TGTGCCAGCAGTTTAGGGGGGAGAGTCCACGAGCAGTACTTC.